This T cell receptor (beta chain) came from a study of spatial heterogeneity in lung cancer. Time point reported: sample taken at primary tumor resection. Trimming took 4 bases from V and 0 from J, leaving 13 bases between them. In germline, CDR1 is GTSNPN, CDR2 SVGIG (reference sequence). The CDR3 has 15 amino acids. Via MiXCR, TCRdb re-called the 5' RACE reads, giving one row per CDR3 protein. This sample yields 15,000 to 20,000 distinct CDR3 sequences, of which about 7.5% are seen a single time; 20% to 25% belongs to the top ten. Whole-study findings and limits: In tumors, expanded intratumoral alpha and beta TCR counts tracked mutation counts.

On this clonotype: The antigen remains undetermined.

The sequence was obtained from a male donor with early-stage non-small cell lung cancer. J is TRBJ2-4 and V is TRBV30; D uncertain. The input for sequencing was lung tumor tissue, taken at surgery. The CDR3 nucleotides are TGTGCCTGGACCCTGGGCACTTTAGCCAAAAACATTCAGTACTTC. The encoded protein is CAWTLGTLAKNIQYF.